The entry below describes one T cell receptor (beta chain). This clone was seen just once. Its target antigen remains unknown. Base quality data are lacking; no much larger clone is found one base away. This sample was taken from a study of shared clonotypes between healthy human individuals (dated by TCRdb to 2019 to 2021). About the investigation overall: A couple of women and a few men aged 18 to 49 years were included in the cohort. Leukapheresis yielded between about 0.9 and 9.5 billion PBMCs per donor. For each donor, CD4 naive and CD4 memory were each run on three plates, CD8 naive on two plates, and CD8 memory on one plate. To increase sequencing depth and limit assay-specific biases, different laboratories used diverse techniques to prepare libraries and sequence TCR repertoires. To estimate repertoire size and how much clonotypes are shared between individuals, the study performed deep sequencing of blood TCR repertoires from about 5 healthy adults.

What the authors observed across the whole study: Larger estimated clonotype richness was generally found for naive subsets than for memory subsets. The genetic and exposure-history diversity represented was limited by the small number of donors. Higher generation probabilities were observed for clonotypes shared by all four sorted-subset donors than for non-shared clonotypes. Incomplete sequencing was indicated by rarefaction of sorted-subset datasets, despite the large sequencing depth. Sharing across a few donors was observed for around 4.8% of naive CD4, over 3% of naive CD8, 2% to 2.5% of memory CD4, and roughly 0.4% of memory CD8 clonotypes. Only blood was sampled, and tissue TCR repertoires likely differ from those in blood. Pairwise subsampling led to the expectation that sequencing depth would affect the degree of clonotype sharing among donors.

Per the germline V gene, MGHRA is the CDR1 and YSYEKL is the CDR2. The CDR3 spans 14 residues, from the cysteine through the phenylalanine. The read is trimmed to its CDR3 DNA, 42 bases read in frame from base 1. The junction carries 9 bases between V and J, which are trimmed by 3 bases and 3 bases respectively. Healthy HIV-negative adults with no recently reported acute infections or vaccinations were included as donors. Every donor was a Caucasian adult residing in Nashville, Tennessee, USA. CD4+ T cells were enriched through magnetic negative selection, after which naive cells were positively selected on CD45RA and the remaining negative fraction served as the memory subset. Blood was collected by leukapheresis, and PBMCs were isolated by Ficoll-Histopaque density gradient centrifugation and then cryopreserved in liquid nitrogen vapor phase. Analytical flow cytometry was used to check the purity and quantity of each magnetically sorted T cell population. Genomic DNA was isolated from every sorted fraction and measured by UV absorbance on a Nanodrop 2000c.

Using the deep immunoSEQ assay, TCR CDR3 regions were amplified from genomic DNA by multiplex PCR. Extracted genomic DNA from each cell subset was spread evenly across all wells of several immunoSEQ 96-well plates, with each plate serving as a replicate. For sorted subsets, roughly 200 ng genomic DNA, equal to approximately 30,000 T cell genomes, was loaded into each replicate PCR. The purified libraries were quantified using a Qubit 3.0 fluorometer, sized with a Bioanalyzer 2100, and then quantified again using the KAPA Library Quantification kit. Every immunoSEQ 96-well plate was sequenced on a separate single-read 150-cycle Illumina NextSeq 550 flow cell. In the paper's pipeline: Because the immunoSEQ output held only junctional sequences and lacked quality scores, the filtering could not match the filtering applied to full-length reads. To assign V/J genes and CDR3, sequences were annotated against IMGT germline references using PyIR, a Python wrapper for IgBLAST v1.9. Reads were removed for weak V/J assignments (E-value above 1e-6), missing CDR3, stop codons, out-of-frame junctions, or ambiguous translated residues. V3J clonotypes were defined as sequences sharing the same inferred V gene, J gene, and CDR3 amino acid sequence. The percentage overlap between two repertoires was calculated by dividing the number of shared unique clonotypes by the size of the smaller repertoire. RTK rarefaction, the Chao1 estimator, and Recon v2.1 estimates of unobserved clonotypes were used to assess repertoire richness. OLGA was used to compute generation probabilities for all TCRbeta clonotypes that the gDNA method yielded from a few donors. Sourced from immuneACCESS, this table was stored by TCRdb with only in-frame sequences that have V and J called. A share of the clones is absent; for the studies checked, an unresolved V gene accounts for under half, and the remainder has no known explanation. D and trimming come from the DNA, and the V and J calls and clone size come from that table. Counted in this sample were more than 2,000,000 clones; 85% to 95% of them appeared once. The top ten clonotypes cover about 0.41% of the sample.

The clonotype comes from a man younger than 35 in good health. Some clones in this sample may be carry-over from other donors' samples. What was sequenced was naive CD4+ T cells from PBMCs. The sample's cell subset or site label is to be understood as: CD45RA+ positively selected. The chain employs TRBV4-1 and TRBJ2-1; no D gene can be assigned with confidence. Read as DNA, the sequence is TGCGCCAGCAGCCAGGCTATTGACTACAATGAGCAGTTCTTC. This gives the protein CASSQAIDYNEQFF.